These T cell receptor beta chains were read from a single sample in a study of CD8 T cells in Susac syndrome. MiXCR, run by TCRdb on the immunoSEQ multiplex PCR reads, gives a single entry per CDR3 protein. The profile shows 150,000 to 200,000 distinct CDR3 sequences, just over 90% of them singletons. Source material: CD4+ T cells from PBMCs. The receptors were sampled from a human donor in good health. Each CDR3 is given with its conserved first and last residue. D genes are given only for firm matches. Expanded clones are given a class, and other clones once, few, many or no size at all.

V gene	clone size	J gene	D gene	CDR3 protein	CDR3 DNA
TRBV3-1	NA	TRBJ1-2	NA	CASSHKGQGTYGYTF	TGTGCCAGCAGCCATAAGGGCCAGGGAACCTATGGCTACACCTTC
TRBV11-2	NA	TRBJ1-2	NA	CASSLRQGANYGYTF	TGTGCCAGCAGCTTAAGGCAGGGCGCTAACTATGGCTACACCTTC
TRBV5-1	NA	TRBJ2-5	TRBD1	CASSYLTGDQETQYF	TGCGCCAGCAGCTATTTAACAGGGGATCAAGAGACCCAGTACTTC
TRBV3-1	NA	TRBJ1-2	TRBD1	CASSHSTGTGPRGYTF	TGTGCCAGCAGCCACTCTACCGGGACAGGGCCAAGAGGCTACACCTTC
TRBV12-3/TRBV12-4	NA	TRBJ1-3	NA	CASSNGNTIYF	TGTGCCAGCAGTAACGGAAACACCATATATTTT
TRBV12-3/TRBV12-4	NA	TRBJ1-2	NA	CASSQDGGLRYGYTF	TGTGCCAGCAGCCAAGACGGTGGGTTGAGGTATGGCTACACCTTC
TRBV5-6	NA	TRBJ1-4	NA	CASSLGRESEKLFF	TGTGCCAGCAGCTTGGGCAGGGAATCTGAAAAACTGTTTTTT
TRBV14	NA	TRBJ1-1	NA	CASSLSTWGRTEAFF	TGTGCCAGCAGCCTGTCGACGTGGGGAAGGACTGAAGCTTTCTTT
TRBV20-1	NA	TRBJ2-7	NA	CSATIDPGTHEQYF	TGCAGTGCTACGATCGACCCAGGGACCCACGAGCAGTACTTC
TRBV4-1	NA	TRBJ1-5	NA	CASSQHRAARPNQPQHF	TGCGCCAGCAGCCAGCATCGGGCGGCCCGGCCCAATCAGCCCCAGCATTTT
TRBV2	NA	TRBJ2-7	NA	CASKGNEDEQYF	TGTGCCAGCAAGGGGAATGAGGACGAGCAGTACTTC
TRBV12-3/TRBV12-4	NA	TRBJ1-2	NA	CASSLSGNYGYTF	TGTGCCAGCAGTTTATCCGGCAACTATGGCTACACCTTC
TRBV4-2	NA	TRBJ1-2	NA	CASSQLDSNYGYTF	TGTGCCAGCAGCCAACTAGACAGCAACTATGGCTACACCTTC
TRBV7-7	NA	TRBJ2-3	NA	CASSLRGSAAQYF	TGTGCCAGCAGCTTACGGGGATCAGCTGCGCAGTATTTT
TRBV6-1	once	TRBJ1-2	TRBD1	CASSATGARNYGYTF	TGTGCCAGCAGTGCGACAGGGGCCCGCAACTATGGCTACACCTTC
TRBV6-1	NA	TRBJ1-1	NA	CASSESTMNTEAFF	TGTGCCAGCAGTGAATCCACCATGAACACTGAAGCTTTCTTT
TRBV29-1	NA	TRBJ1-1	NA	CSVEGVGGASTEAFF	TGCAGCGTTGAAGGGGTCGGGGGGGCAAGCACTGAAGCTTTCTTT
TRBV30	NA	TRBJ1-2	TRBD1	CAWSVGQGVRYTF	TGTGCCTGGAGTGTTGGGCAGGGGGTGAGGTACACCTTC
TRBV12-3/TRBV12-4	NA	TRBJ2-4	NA	CASSPLEARKNIQYF	TGTGCCAGCAGCCCCTTGGAGGCCCGCAAAAACATTCAGTACTTC
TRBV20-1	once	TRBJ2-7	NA	CSAPRSPYSYEQYF	TGCAGTGCCCCGAGGTCGCCTTATTCCTACGAGCAGTACTTC
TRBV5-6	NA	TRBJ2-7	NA	CASSPPPNTGFYEQYF	TGTGCCAGCAGCCCTCCCCCCAACACGGGGTTCTACGAGCAGTACTTC
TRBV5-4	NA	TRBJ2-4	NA	CASSTLQGGDIQYF	TGTGCCAGCAGCACGCTACAGGGAGGTGACATTCAGTACTTC
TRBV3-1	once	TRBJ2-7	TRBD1	CASSHHLDRGRSYEQYF	TGTGCCAGCAGCCATCATTTAGACAGGGGAAGGTCCTACGAGCAGTACTTC
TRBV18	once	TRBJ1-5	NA	CASSPQDTSNQPQHF	TGTGCCAGCTCACCACAGGACACTAGCAATCAGCCCCAGCATTTT
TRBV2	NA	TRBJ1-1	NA	CASTTEVAEAFF	TGTGCCAGCACTACAGAGGTGGCTGAAGCTTTCTTT